In its sample, the clone carrying this T cell receptor beta chain was seen once. Its target is not known. Trimming took 5 bases from V and 6 from J, leaving 16 bases between them. This CDR3 has 14 residues. This entry is derived from a study of Graves' ophthalmopathy and Graves' hyperthyroidism. The study's findings and limits: This model predicted ophthalmopathy progression (sensitivity 70% to 71%, specificity 72.22%). Most expanded thyroid clonotypes above 0.001 frequency also appeared in blood.

Ophthalmopathy was moderately-to-severely active, CAS at least 3, NOSPECS at least 4, lasting under 3 months. Amplification of the TCR beta CDR3 regions used RNA transcripts (as template). The first-round RT-PCR employed HTBI primers together with the Qiagen OneStep RT-PCR kit. A multiplex PCR was then performed as the second round. TCRdb recomputed calls from the multiplex PCR reads with MiXCR, one row per CDR3 protein. The data contain approximately 460,000 distinct CDR3 sequences, 13% to 15% of them singletons. The sequencing input was blood. The chain employs TRBV12-3 or TRBV12-4 and TRBJ1-2; D gene unclear. The TCR sequence derives from a woman aged 25 to 45 with Graves' ophthalmopathy. The CDR3 loop reads CASSPSFSKNGYTF. Here the CDR3 DNA reads TGTGCCAGCAGTCCCTCATTTTCCAAGAATGGCTACACCTTC.